Sequencing of this TCR beta chain was carried out in a study of T cells after yellow fever vaccination. Study-wide results and caveats: The booster saw the reappearance of most primary-vaccination clones (roughly 96% CD4, less than 90% CD8). Abundant clonotypes from the bulk population could get into FACS-sorted repertoires as contaminants.

Germline loops: CDR1 SGHTA, CDR2 FQGTGA. V lost 4 bases to trimming and J lost 4 bases, with 13 bases between them. This CDR3 comprises 14 residues. This clonotype was seen ten or more times. Its antigen remains unknown. TCRdb reprocessed the 5' RACE reads with MiXCR, giving one entry per CDR3 protein. This table holds 300,000 to 400,000 distinct CDR3 sequences, roughly 8.7% found once. This TCR derives from a man aged 18-30 years who received the YFV17D yellow fever vaccine. The sequencing used PBMCs, collected on the day of the first yellow fever vaccination. The chain uses TRBV7-3 and TRBJ1-1, with D perhaps TRBD1 (6 bases). CDR3 amino acids: CASSSGQPATEAFF. The CDR3 nucleotides read TGTGCCAGCAGCTCCGGACAGCCCGCCACTGAAGCTTTCTTT.